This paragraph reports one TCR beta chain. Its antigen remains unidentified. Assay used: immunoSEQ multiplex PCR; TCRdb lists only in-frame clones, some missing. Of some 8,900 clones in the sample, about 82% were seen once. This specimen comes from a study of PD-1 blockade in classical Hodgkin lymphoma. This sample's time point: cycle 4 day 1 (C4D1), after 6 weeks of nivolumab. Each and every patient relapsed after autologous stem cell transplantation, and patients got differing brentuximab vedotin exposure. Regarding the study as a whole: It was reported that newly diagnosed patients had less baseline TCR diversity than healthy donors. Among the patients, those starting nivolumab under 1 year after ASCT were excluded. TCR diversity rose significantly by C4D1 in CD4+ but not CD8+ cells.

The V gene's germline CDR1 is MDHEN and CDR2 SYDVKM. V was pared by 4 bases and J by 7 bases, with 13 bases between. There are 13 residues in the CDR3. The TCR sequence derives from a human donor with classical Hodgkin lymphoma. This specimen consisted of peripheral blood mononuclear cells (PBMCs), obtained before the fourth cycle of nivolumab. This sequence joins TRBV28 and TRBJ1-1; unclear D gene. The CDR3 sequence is CASSSTQLIEAFF. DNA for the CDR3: TGTGCCAGCAGTTCAACCCAGCTAATTGAAGCTTTCTTT.